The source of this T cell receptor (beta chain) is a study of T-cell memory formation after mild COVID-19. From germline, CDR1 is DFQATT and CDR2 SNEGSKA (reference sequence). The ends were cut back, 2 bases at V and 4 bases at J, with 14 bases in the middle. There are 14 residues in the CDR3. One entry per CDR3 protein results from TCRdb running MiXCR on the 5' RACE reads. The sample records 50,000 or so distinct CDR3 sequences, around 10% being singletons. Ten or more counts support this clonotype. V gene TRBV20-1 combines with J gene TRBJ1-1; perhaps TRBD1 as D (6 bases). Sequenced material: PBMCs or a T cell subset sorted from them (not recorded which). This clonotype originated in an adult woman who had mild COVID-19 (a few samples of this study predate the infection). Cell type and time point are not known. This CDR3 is CSARMGHLLTEAFF. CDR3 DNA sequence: TGCAGTGCTAGAATGGGACACCTCCTCACTGAAGCTTTCTTT.